Only a few counts were recorded for the clone carrying this TCR beta chain. A single record per CDR3 protein comes from TCRdb applying MiXCR to the RT-PCR reads. The table includes 650,000 to 800,000 distinct CDR3 sequences, approximately 15% detected once. V dropped 0 bases and J dropped 6 bases, with 15 bases sitting between them. This CDR3 region has 15 residues. Germline CDR1 and CDR2: DFQATT and SNEGSKA (reference sequence). This sample was taken from a study of response to subunit inactivated influenza vaccine. Sequenced material: PBMCs from blood, taken 14 to 15 days before vaccination. The sequence came from a man aged 45-65 years who received an inactivated influenza vaccine. V is TRBV20-1 and J is TRBJ2-1; D unclear. CDR3 in amino acids: CSARDQVRRPNEQFF. The CDR3 DNA reads as TGCAGTGCTAGAGATCAGGTCCGACGTCCCAATGAGCAGTTCTTC.